The next 28 T cell receptor beta chains were all read from a single sample in a study of blood T cells in healthy people across ages. Through a sample-barcoded 5' primer and a J-beta primer mix, a second PCR was run for roughly 6 to 12 cycles. TCRdb reprocessed the 5' RACE reads via MiXCR and lists one record per CDR3 protein. The sample has about 1.4 million distinct CDR3 sequences, approximately 59% seen once. Sequences were obtained from blood. These receptors were taken from a man aged 18 to 30 in good health.

This clonotype has just a few counts. CDR3 coding DNA: TGTGCCAGCAGTGGGGACAGGGGAATGAGGACTGAAGCTTTCTTT. Translation gives CASSGDRGMRTEAFF. This chain connects TRBV12-3 or TRBV12-4 to TRBJ1-1, with 10 bases identical to TRBD1. With V trimmed by 5 bases and J by 5 bases, 8 bases remained unmatched. This CDR3 is built from 15 residues.

This clonotype was detected only once. V is TRBV15 and J is TRBJ1-5; tentative D call: TRBD1 (6 bases). The CDR3 loop spans 14 amino acids. Trimming took 5 bases from V and 7 from J, leaving 15 bases between them. Germline CDR1 reads LNHNV; CDR2 reads YYDKDF (reference sequence). The CDR3: CATSAQGSFQPQHF. CDR3 bases: TGTGCCACCAGCGCCCAGGGGTCTTTCCAGCCCCAGCATTTT. The whole variable domain, filled in from reference TRBV15 and TRBJ1-5, reads DAMVIQNPRYQVTQFGKPVTLSCSQTLNHNVMYWYQQKSSQAPKLLFHYYDKDFNNEADTPDNFQSRRPNTSFCFLDIRSPGLGDTAMYLCATSAQGSFQPQHFGDGTRLSIL.

This clonotype occurred a few times. The chain uses TRBV7-6 and TRBJ2-1; possibly TRBD1 for D (6 bases). This CDR3 region has 17 residues. Germline V CDR1 and CDR2: SGHVS, FNYEAQ. With 0 bases removed from V and 9 bases from J, the gap between germline ends came to 21 bases. The CDR3 DNA reads TGTGCCAGCAGCTTAGCGTTGCGCGACCCACCCAGGGGTGAGCAGTTCTTC. It specifies CASSLALRDPPRGEQFF.

The chain employs TRBV2 and TRBJ2-3; 8 positions agree with TRBD1. V shed 4 bases, J shed 6 bases, and the junction held 18 bases outside the gene matches. Germline assignment: CDR1 SNHLY and CDR2 FYNNEI. The CDR3 loop spans 18 amino acids. The CDR3 sequence is CASSVDVGYRGILDTQYF. Written as DNA, the CDR3 is TGTGCCAGCAGTGTGGACGTAGGTTACAGGGGGATTTTGGATACGCAGTATTTT.

The chain links TRBV6-5 to TRBJ2-2; D not certain. V dropped 3 bases and J dropped 8 bases, with 7 bases sitting between them. Germline CDR1 reads MNHEY; CDR2 reads SVGAGI. The CDR3 has 12 amino acids. The DNA for the CDR3 is TGTGCCAGCAGTTATATCCGAGGGGAGCTGTTTTTT. As protein: CASSYIRGELFF.

A few counts support this clonotype. The chain uses TRBV20-1 and TRBJ1-2; weak D call: TRBD1 (5 bases). The CDR3 contains 16 residues. Trimming took 4 bases from V and 3 from J, leaving 21 bases between them. From germline, CDR1 is DFQATT and CDR2 SNEGSKA (reference sequence). The CDR3 nucleotides read TGCAGTGCTACGAGCAGGGCCGGGTTGCCCTACTATGGCTACACCTTC. It translates to CSATSRAGLPYYGYTF.

This chain uses TRBV15 with TRBJ1-1; TRBD1 is a possible D gene (5 bases). The length of the CDR3 is 14 residues. Germline-derived CDR1 and CDR2 are LNHNV and YYDKDF (reference sequence). The V end was cut by 1 base, the J end by 6 bases, with 12 bases between. This chain's CDR3 is CATSRGGTAAEAFF. The CDR3 nucleotides are TGTGCCACCAGCAGAGGGGGGACCGCCGCTGAAGCTTTCTTT.

This clonotype appeared a few times. This chain uses TRBV3-1 with TRBJ2-1; D not resolved. Germline values: CDR1 LGHDT, CDR2 YNNKEL (reference sequence). Trimming left V 0 bases short and J 1 base short, with 13 bases between. The CDR3 runs 17 residues. For the CDR3, the DNA is TGTGCCAGCAGCCAAGAAGTCGGCCGTTCATCCTACAATGAGCAGTTCTTC. This encodes CASSQEVGRSSYNEQFF.

This chain connects TRBV27 to TRBJ1-2, with 7 bases that match TRBD1. This CDR3 has 14 residues. The V gene end was trimmed by 6 bases and the J gene end by 3 bases; junction bases not matched to a gene: 7. CDR1 MNHEY and CDR2 SMNVEV come from the germline V gene (reference sequence). CDR3 protein: CASRLGRGYYGYTF. DNA of the CDR3: TGTGCCAGCAGACTCGGCAGGGGGTACTATGGCTACACCTTC.

The sample holds one count of this clonotype. One junction end disagrees with the germline gene, perhaps due to a read error. The J gene is TRBJ2-5, the V gene TRBV5-1; 8 bases line up with TRBD2. Germline CDR1 SGHRS, CDR2 YFSETQ. The CDR3 consists of 17 residues. CDR3 sequence reads: CAGSLGTAGAGQETQYF. CDR3 DNA: TGCGCCGGCAGCTTGGGTACAGCGGGAGCAGGCCAAGAGACCCAGTACTTC.

The chain recombines TRBV5-1 with TRBJ2-7; 8 nucleotides line up with TRBD2. The J call may be mistaken, given a closer DNA end match to TRBJ2-5. The CDR3 totals 13 residues. The V gene's germline CDR1 is SGHRS and CDR2 YFSETQ. Written as DNA, the CDR3 is TGCGCCAGCAAAGCGGGGGCTCAAGAGACCCAGTACTTC. Amino acid sequence: CASKAGAQETQYF.

This clonotype occurred a few times. This chain connects TRBV6-2 or TRBV6-3 to TRBJ2-3; D may correspond to TRBD1 or TRBD2 (6 bases each). CDR1 is MNHEY and CDR2 is SVGEGT in the germline V gene. Trimming removed 7 bases at V and 0 bases at J, with 14 bases between. The CDR3 covers 15 residues. CDR3 in amino acids: CASTLGGGSTDTQYF. The CDR3, as DNA: TGTGCCAGCACGTTGGGGGGCGGAAGCACAGATACGCAGTATTTT.

The chain uses TRBV7-9 and TRBJ2-1, with 11 bases fitting TRBD2. Germline V gene sequence: CDR1 SEHNR, CDR2 FQNEAQ (reference sequence). The CDR3 covers 18 residues. V was clipped by 1 base and J by 0 bases; unmatched bases: 5. CDR3 sequence: CASSLEASGRFSYNEQFF. DNA of the CDR3: TGTGCCAGCAGCTTAGAAGCTAGCGGGAGGTTCTCCTACAATGAGCAGTTCTTC.

V and J are TRBV5-4 and TRBJ1-6; TRBD1 aligns across 8 bases. Trimming took 3 bases from V and 7 from J; bases not matched to a gene: 9. CDR1 is SGHNT and CDR2 is YYREEE in the germline V gene (reference sequence). This CDR3 is built from 16 residues. CDR3 DNA sequence: TGTGCCAGCAGCTCTGGTCCTTGGACAGGGAATTCACCCCTCCACTTT. Translation: CASSSGPWTGNSPLHF.

Concerning this clonotype itself: Germline is not matched at one junction end, which may reflect a read error. The V call is TRBV20-1, the J call TRBJ2-7; D unresolved. Germline CDR1 DFQATT, CDR2 SNEGSKA (reference sequence). The CDR3 loop spans 12 amino acids. CDR3 DNA sequence: TGCAGGGCTAGAGATCCCTTCTACGAGCAGTACTTC. This encodes CRARDPFYEQYF.

The chain is built from TRBV6-1 and TRBJ2-4, with TRBD2 matching 7 bases. CDR1 and CDR2 from the germline V gene are MNHNS and SASEGT. Germline trimming cut 8 bases from V and 13 bases from J; bases unmatched to any gene: 17. The CDR3 consists of 14 residues. CDR3 residues: CASVKRGLAEEQYF. The DNA for the CDR3 is TGTGCCAGCGTCAAGAGGGGTCTAGCGGAAGAGCAGTACTTC.

This clonotype was counted ten times or more. The rearrangement joins TRBV7-9 to TRBJ2-1; 8 nucleotides align to TRBD2. The germline gives CDR1 SEHNR, CDR2 FQNEAQ (reference sequence). CDR3 length: 16 amino acids. J was trimmed by 4 bases and V by 7 bases; bases with no gene match: 12. CDR3 protein: CASKGPGTSSYNEQFF. The CDR3 DNA reads TGTGCCAGCAAGGGCCCAGGGACTAGTAGTTACAATGAGCAGTTCTTC.

The chain employs TRBV5-6 and TRBJ2-7, with D possibly TRBD1 on 5 matching bases. Germline-derived CDR1 and CDR2 are SGHDT and YYEEEE. The CDR3 spans 15 residues. Trimming removed 0 bases from V and 2 bases from J, with 12 bases in between. In DNA form, the CDR3 reads TGTGCCAGCAGCTTGGGGGTCAGGGCGACCTACGAGCAGTACTTC. It translates to CASSLGVRATYEQYF. The full variable domain, completed using reference TRBV5-6 and TRBJ2-7, is DAGVTQSPTHLIKTRGQQVTLRCSPKSGHDTVSWYQQALGQGPQFIFQYYEEEERQRGNFPDRFSGHQFPNYSSELNVNALLLGDSALYLCASSLGVRATYEQYFGPGTRLTVT.

This rearrangement joins TRBV6-6 to TRBJ2-5; 9 bases are a match to TRBD1. The J call could be wrong; TRBJ2-7 is a better fit for the DNA end. CDR1 MNHNY and CDR2 SVGAGI come from the germline V gene (reference sequence). This CDR3 region has 17 residues. CDR3 nucleotides: TGTGCCAGCAGTTTCACCACTCCAAGACAGGGGGGACACGAGCAGTACTTC. It translates to CASSFTTPRQGGHEQYF.

V is TRBV2 and J is TRBJ1-6; a weak D match, TRBD1 (6 bases). Germline V CDR1 and CDR2: SNHLY, FYNNEI. Trimming took off 4 bases at V and 7 bases at J, with 11 bases between the two ends. The CDR3 has 14 amino acids. CDR3 amino acids: CASSVQGMNSPLHF. The CDR3 DNA sequence: TGTGCCAGCAGTGTTCAGGGGATGAATTCACCCCTCCACTTT.

The chain links TRBV6-2 or TRBV6-3 to TRBJ2-7; 7 bases map to TRBD1. The CDR3 is 14 residues long. V lost 7 bases to trimming and J lost 3 bases; unmatched junction nucleotides: 9. Germline values: CDR1 MNHEY, CDR2 SVGEGT. CDR3 sequence (DNA): TGTGCCAGCACCTCCGCGACAGGGCTCTACGAGCAGTACTTC. It translates to CASTSATGLYEQYF.

The chain uses TRBV28 and TRBJ2-7, with 7 positions matching TRBD1. The CDR3 extends over 14 amino acids. V was clipped by 10 bases and J by 0 bases; unmatched bases: 9. The germline V gene has CDR1 MDHEN and CDR2 SYDVKM. CDR3 region: CAIMRGDSSYEQYF. The CDR3 bases are TGTGCCATTATGAGAGGGGACAGCTCCTACGAGCAGTACTTC.

The chain links TRBV10-3 to TRBJ2-1, with unresolved D. The CDR3 loop spans 15 amino acids. Looked up from germline, CDR1 is ENHRY and CDR2 is SYGVKD. V lost 0 bases to trimming and J lost 6 bases, with 12 bases between them. The CDR3 DNA reads as TGTGCCATCAGTGAGTCGGGCGGAGCTGGCAATGAGCAGTTCTTC. It encodes CAISESGGAGNEQFF.

The chain links TRBV4-3 to TRBJ2-5; 13 bases map to TRBD2. The germline gives CDR1 LGHNA, CDR2 YSLEER. CDR3 size: 17 residues. Trimming took 4 bases from V and 3 from J; bases not matched to a gene: 8. CDR3 nucleotide sequence: TGCGCCAGCAGCCTACAGAGAACTAGCGGGGGGGAAGAGACCCAGTACTTC. Its translation is CASSLQRTSGGEETQYF.

This clonotype was detected only a few times. The chain joins TRBV6-5 to TRBJ1-1; 8 bases are shared with TRBD1. The germline V gene has CDR1 MNHEY and CDR2 SVGAGI. The J segment lost 1 base and the V segment lost 0 bases, leaving 10 bases of the junction unmatched. The CDR3 length is 18 residues. The CDR3 spells CASSYSRQGFSANTEAFF. In DNA form, the CDR3 reads TGTGCCAGCAGTTACTCGAGACAGGGGTTTTCGGCGAACACTGAAGCTTTCTTT.

The sample holds a few counts of this clonotype. The chain recombines TRBV5-1 with TRBJ2-7, with unresolved D. The CDR3 is 14 amino acids. The ends were cut back, 0 bases at V and 2 bases at J, with 9 bases in the middle. Germline V gene lookup returns CDR1 SGHRS and CDR2 YFSETQ. CDR3 in DNA: TGCGCCAGCAGCTTGGTTGCATTTACCTACGAGCAGTACTTC. This encodes CASSLVAFTYEQYF.

This clonotype appeared once. The gene calls are TRBV20-1 and TRBJ2-4; D possibly matches TRBD1 or TRBD2 (5 bases each). The last part of the DNA fits TRBJ2-7 better; the J call may be wrong. CDR3 size: 15 residues. Germline CDR1 and CDR2: DFQATT and SNEGSKA (reference sequence). The CDR3 sequence is CSASDMRDRNYEQYF. The DNA of the CDR3 is TGCAGTGCCAGCGATATGAGGGACCGGAACTACGAGCAGTACTTC.

This sequence joins TRBV7-8 and TRBJ1-6; D not certain. Germline CDR1 and CDR2: SGHVS and FQNEAQ. The CDR3 loop spans 13 amino acids. V was clipped by 3 bases and J by 14 bases, with 14 bases between them. CDR3 residues: CASSLGGSGTLHF. CDR3 in DNA: TGTGCCAGCAGCTTGGGTGGGTCGGGTACCCTCCACTTT.